The 17 T cell receptor beta chains below all came from one sample that was sequenced in a study of post-analysis software for immune sequencing data. Broader study findings: In patients, about five TRBV segments were more frequent than in controls, with TRBV5-6, TRBV5-1 and TRBV20-1 among them.

TCR beta cDNA libraries had unique molecular identifiers. TCRdb re-called the PCR reads through MiXCR, storing one row per CDR3 protein. The table has hundreds of thousands of distinct CDR3 sequences, around 60% seen once. No antigen has been identified for these receptors. Sequenced: blood. The source of these receptors is a girl aged 2 to 10 with multiple sclerosis.

This clonotype was found a few times. The gene calls are TRBV6-5 and TRBJ2-5; 7 bases agree with TRBD1. CDR3 length equals 17 residues. The germline V gene encodes CDR1 MNHEY and CDR2 SVGAGI. Trimming removed 4 bases from V and 4 bases from J; junction bases left unmatched: 15. CDR3 in amino acids: CASSSSGGGKIRETQYF. CDR3 DNA sequence: TGTGCCAGCAGTTCTTCAGGGGGTGGTAAGATAAGAGAGACCCAGTACTTC.

This clonotype has just one count. The chain recombines TRBV11-3 with TRBJ2-5, with D maybe TRBD2 (6 bases). Germline CDR1 is SGHNT and CDR2 is YENEEA. The germline V and J ends were trimmed by 4 bases and 5 bases, with 11 bases remaining between them. This CDR3 contains 13 residues. The CDR3 sequence is CASSWGVMETQYF. CDR3 in DNA: TGTGCCAGCAGCTGGGGGGTAATGGAGACCCAGTACTTC.

This sequence joins TRBV20-1 and TRBJ1-2; D is unclear. Germline V gene sequence: CDR1 DFQATT, CDR2 SNEGSKA (reference sequence). There are 15 residues in the CDR3. Trimming took off 5 bases at V and 1 base at J, with 17 bases between the two ends. The CDR3 sequence: CSASNLRTGNYGYTF. In nucleotides, the CDR3 is TGCAGTGCTTCTAACCTCCGGACGGGTAACTATGGCTACACCTTC.

This clonotype was counted a few times. The chain joins TRBV24-1 to TRBJ2-3; D is undetermined. CDR1 KGHDR and CDR2 SFDVKD come from the germline V gene. V was clipped by 4 bases and J by 2 bases, with 6 bases between them. This CDR3 is built from 13 residues. In DNA form, the CDR3 reads TGTGCCACCAGTGAGACTTTCACAGATACGCAGTATTTT. Residues: CATSETFTDTQYF.

The chain has TRBV25-1 and TRBJ2-5, with TRBD2 identical over 9 bases. The CDR3 consists of 15 residues. Trimming cost V 1 base and J 3 bases; bases outside gene matches: 3. Germline CDR1 is MGHDK and CDR2 is SYGVNS. CDR3 in amino acids: CASSESLAGKETQYF. CDR3 sequence (DNA): TGTGCCAGCAGTGAATCCCTAGCGGGGAAAGAGACCCAGTACTTC.

V usage is TRBV12-3 or TRBV12-4 and J usage is TRBJ2-5, with 7 bases matching TRBD1. The CDR3 extends over 13 amino acids. With 2 bases clipped from V and 11 bases from J, the junction kept 8 bases outside the gene matches. CDR3 bases: TGTGCCAGCAGTTTATCGACAGGGCTTGAGCAGTACTTC. This codes for CASSLSTGLEQYF.

The rearrangement links TRBV18 to TRBJ2-7; D could derive from TRBD1 or TRBD2 (5 bases each). Trimming pared 3 bases from V and 4 bases from J, leaving 16 bases between. From germline, CDR1 is KGHSH and CDR2 LQKENI. CDR3 length: 15 amino acids. The CDR3 DNA follows: TGTGCCAGCTCACCCGGGACGGCCGGGCGGTACGAGCAGTACTTC. Residues: CASSPGTAGRYEQYF.

The chain recombines TRBV5-1 with TRBJ2-3, with 7 bases that match TRBD1. This CDR3 region has 17 residues. Unmatched junction bases numbered 10, after V lost 1 base and J lost 2 bases. Germline-derived CDR1 and CDR2 are SGHRS and YFSETQ. DNA of the CDR3: TGCGCCAGCAGCTTGCTCTTACAGGGGATCGACACAGATACGCAGTATTTT. Encoded protein: CASSLLLQGIDTDTQYF.

The V gene is TRBV3-1, the J gene TRBJ2-1; 16 nucleotides align to TRBD2. In germline, CDR1 is LGHDT, CDR2 YNNKEL (reference sequence). With V trimmed by 3 bases and J by 8 bases, 7 bases remained unmatched. This CDR3 has 17 amino acids. The CDR3 sequence is CASSHFGTSGRAYEQFF. CDR3 nucleotide sequence: TGTGCCAGCAGCCATTTCGGGACTAGCGGGAGGGCCTATGAGCAGTTCTTC.

The V call is TRBV29-1, the J call TRBJ2-3, with no clear D. This CDR3 region has 14 residues. Germline CDR1 SQVTM, CDR2 ANQGSEA. V lost 4 bases and J 2 bases, leaving 13 bases between the germline ends. CDR3 in DNA: TGCAGCGTTGGAGGAGACATAAACACAGATACGCAGTATTTT. This encodes CSVGGDINTDTQYF.

The CDR3 protein is CASSHTQGSTEAFF. CDR3 nucleotides: TGTGCCAGCAGCCACACCCAAGGATCCACTGAAGCTTTCTTT. J is TRBJ1-1 and V is TRBV12-3 or TRBV12-4; D is unclear. This CDR3 comprises 14 residues. The V gene lost 6 bases and the J gene lost 4 bases, with 15 bases spanning the gap.

This clonotype was picked up a small number of times. The J gene is TRBJ2-7, the V gene TRBV9; D ambiguous. This CDR3 is built from 12 residues. CDR1 is SGDLS, CDR2 YYNGEE, per germline. Deletions cut 4 bases from V and 4 bases from J, with 9 bases between. CDR3 nucleotides: TGTGCCAGCAGCCCAAATGGATACGAGCAGTACTTC. This translates into CASSPNGYEQYF. Complete variable domain (other parts from reference TRBV9 and TRBJ2-7): DSGVTQTPKHLITATGQRVTLRCSPRSGDLSVYWYQQSLDQGLQFLIQYYNGEERAKGNILERFSAQQFPDLHSELNLSSLELGDSALYFCASSPNGYEQYFGPGTRLTVT.

This rearrangement joins TRBV2 to TRBJ2-3; weak D call: TRBD1 (6 bases). This CDR3 is built from 16 residues. Deletions cut 4 bases from V and 0 bases from J, with 14 bases between. CDR1 and CDR2 from the germline V gene are SNHLY and FYNNEI. The CDR3 loop reads CASSVEQGRSTDTQYF. CDR3 bases: TGTGCCAGCAGTGTCGAACAGGGCCGGAGCACAGATACGCAGTATTTT.

This chain uses TRBV20-1 with TRBJ2-5, with D uncertain. Trimming took off 0 bases at V and 2 bases at J, with 10 bases between the two ends. Germline CDR1 and CDR2: DFQATT and SNEGSKA (reference sequence). The CDR3 covers 14 residues. The CDR3 DNA sequence: TGCAGTGCTAGAGACAGCCAGATACAAGAGACCCAGTACTTC. This codes for CSARDSQIQETQYF.

This clonotype turned up a few times. The chain links TRBV15 to TRBJ2-5; weak D call: TRBD1 (6 bases). With 4 bases removed from V and 1 base from J, the gap between germline ends came to 19 bases. Germline assignment: CDR1 LNHNV and CDR2 YYDKDF (reference sequence). The CDR3 runs to 17 residues. This CDR3 is CATSTLLRTASQETQYF. CDR3 coding DNA: TGTGCCACCAGCACCCTTCTTCGGACAGCCTCCCAAGAGACCCAGTACTTC.

On this clonotype: At one end the junction does not follow the germline gene, possibly because of a read error. The gene calls are TRBV12-3 or TRBV12-4 and TRBJ2-3; D is undetermined. This CDR3 region has 13 residues. CDR3 DNA: TGTGCCAGCAATACTGGGTCCCCAGATGCGCAGTATTTT. This gives the protein CASNTGSPDAQYF.

The chain combines TRBV20-1 with TRBJ2-3; D might be TRBD1 or TRBD2, each matching 5 bases. The CDR3 runs 16 residues. The V end lost 1 base, the J end lost 2 bases, and 16 bases lay between the germline ends. Looked up from germline, CDR1 is DFQATT and CDR2 is SNEGSKA (reference sequence). The CDR3 spells CSARGRVREITDTQYF. CDR3 coding DNA: TGCAGTGCTAGAGGGCGGGTCAGGGAAATCACAGATACGCAGTATTTT.